This TCR beta chain was recorded in a study of T cells in Graves' hyperthyroidism and ophthalmopathy. Study findings and constraints: Ophthalmopathy, which appeared later, was predicted by the model a median about 5.9 months before onset. A model built on 13 V-J features separated ophthalmopathy from stable hyperthyroidism.

RNA transcripts were the template for amplifying TCR beta CDR3 regions. The primer set for the first-round RT-PCR of the TCR CDR3 was HTBI. TCRdb processed the multiplex PCR reads anew with MiXCR; each CDR3 protein has one entry. The table lists fewer than 250,000 distinct CDR3 sequences, about 25% of them singletons, with 35% in the top ten. Germline CDR1 is SNHLY and CDR2 is FYNNEI. The CDR3 has 16 residues. J was trimmed by 1 base and V by 7 bases; bases with no gene match: 6. With duration under 3 months, ophthalmopathy was active: Clinical Activity Score at least 3, NOSPECS at least 4. For the diagnoses, clinical symptoms, serum thyroxine and TRAb, thyroid ultrasound and orbital computed tomography were used. Remarks on this clonotype: Its antigen is currently unknown.

The origin of this receptor is a woman in her forties with Graves' ophthalmopathy. The V and J genes are TRBV2 and TRBJ2-5; 13 nucleotides align to TRBD2. The sequencing input was blood. The chain's CDR3 is CASKFRTSGGQETQYF. CDR3 DNA sequence: TGTGCCAGCAAATTCCGGACTAGCGGGGGCCAAGAGACCCAGTACTTC.